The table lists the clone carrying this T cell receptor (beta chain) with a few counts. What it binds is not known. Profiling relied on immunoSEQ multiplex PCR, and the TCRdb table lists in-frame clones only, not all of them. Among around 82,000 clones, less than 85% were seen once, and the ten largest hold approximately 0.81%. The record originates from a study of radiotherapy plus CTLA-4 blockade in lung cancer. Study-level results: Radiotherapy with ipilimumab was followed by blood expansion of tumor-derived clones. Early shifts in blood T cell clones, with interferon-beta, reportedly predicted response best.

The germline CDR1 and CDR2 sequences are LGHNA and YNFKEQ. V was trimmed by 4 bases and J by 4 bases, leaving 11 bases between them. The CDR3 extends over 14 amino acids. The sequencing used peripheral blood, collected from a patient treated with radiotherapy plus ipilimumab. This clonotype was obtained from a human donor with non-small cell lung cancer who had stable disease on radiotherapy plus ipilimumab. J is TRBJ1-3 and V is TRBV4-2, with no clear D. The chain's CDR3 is CASSPMVAGNTIYF. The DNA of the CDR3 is TGTGCCAGCAGCCCGATGGTTGCCGGAAACACCATATATTTT.